This T cell receptor (beta chain) stems from a study of T cell changes during pregnancy in multiple sclerosis. The CDR3 is 14 residues long. Trimming shortened V by 6 bases and J by 7 bases, and 16 bases separated the two germline ends. Germline loops: CDR1 MDHEN, CDR2 SYDVKM. TCRdb's copy holds only in-frame clones and misses some; the assay was immunoSEQ multiplex PCR. The sample records some 99,000 clones, 92% being singletons. The input for sequencing was peripheral blood, taken after pregnancy. The source is a female donor in good health, enrolled as a control in a pregnancy study. This chain connects TRBV28 to TRBJ1-5, with D maybe TRBD1 (6 bases). DNA for the CDR3: TGTGCCAGCAGCTCAGGGAGGGACACACAGCCCCAGCATTTT. Translated, it gives CASSSGRDTQPQHF.